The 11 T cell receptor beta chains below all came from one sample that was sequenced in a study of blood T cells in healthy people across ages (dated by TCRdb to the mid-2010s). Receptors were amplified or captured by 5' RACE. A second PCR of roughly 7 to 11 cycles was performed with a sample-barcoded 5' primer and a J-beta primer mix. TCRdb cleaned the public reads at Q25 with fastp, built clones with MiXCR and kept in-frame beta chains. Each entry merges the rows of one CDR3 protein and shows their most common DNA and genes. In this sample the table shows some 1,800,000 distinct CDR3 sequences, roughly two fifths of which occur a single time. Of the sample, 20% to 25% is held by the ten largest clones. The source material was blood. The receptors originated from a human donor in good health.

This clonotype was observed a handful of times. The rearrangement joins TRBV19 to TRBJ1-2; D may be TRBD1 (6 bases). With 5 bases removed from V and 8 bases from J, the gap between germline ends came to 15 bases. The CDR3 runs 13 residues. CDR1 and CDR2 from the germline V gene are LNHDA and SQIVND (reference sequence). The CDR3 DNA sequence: TGTGCCAGTAGTGTGGACAGTGGGAACGGCTACACCTTC. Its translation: CASSVDSGNGYTF.

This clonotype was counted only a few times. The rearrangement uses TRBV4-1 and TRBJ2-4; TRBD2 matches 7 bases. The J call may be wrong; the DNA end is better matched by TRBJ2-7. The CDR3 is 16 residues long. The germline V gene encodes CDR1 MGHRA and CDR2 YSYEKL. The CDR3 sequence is CASSQELGGFYYEQYF. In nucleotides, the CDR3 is TGCGCCAGCAGCCAAGAACTGGGGGGGTTCTACTACGAGCAGTACTTC.

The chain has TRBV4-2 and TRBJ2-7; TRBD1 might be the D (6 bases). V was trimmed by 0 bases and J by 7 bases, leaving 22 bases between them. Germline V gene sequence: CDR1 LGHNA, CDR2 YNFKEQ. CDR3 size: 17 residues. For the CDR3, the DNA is TGTGCCAGCAGCCAAGAGGGGGCAGGGCCCCGGATTGGTGAGCAGTACTTC. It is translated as CASSQEGAGPRIGEQYF.

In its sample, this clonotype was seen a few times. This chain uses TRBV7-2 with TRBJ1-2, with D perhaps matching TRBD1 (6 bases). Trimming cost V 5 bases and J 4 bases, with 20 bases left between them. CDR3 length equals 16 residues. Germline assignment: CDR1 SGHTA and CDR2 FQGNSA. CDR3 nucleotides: TGTGCCAGCAGCCATAGATTGGACAGAGCCTCCTATGGCTACACCTTC. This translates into CASSHRLDRASYGYTF.

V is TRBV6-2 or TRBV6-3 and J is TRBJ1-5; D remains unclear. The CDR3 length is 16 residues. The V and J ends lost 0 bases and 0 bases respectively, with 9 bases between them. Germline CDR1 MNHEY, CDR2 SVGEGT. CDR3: CASSYSGRHSNQPQHF. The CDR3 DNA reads TGTGCCAGCAGTTACTCGGGGAGACATAGCAATCAGCCCCAGCATTTT.

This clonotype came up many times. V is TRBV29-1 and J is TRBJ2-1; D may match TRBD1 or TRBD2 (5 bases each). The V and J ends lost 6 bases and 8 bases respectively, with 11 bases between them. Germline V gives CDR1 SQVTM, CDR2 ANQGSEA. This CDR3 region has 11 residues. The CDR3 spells CSVFLGDEQFF. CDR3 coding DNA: TGCAGCGTCTTCCTGGGGGATGAGCAGTTCTTC.

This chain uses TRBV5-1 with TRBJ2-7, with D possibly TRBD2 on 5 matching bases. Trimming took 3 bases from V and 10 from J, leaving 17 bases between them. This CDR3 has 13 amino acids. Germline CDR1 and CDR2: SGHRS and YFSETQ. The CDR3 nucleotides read TGCGCCAGCAGCTCTGAGGCCTACGGGATCCAGTACTTC. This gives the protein CASSSEAYGIQYF. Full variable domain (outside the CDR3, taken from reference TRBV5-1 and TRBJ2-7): KAGVTQTPRYLIKTRGQQVTLSCSPISGHRSVSWYQQTPGQGLQFLFEYFSETQRNKGNFPGRFSGRQFSNSRSEMNVSTLELGDSALYLCASSSEAYGIQYFGPGTRLTVT.

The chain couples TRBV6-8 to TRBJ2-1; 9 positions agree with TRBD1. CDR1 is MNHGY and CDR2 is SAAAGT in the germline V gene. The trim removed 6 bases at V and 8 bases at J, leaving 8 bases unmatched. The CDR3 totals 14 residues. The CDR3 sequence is CASSSGTGWDEQFF. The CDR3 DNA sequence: TGTGCCAGCAGCTCAGGGACAGGGTGGGATGAGCAGTTCTTC.

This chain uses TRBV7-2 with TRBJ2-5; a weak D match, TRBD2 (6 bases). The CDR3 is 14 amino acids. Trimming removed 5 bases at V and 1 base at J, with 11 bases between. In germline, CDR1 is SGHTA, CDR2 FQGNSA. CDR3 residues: CASSGGSRQETQYF. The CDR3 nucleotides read TGTGCCAGCAGCGGGGGGTCCCGCCAAGAGACCCAGTACTTC.

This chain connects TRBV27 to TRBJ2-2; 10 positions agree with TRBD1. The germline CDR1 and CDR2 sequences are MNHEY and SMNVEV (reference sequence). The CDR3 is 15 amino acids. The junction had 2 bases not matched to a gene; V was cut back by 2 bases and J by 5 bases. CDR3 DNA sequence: TGTGCCAGCAGTTTAGGGACAGGGGAGACCGGGGAGCTGTTTTTT. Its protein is CASSLGTGETGELFF.

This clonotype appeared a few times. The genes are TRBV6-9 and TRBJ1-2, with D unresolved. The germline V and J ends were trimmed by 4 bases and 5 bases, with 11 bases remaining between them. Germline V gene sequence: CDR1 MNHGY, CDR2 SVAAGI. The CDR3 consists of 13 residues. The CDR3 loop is CASSFESEYGYTF. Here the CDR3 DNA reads TGTGCCAGCAGTTTCGAATCGGAGTATGGCTACACCTTC.